The T cell receptor beta chain under discussion was sequenced for a study of shared clonotypes between healthy human individuals. Study-wide findings and caveats: Some clonotypes were shared by all four sorted-subset donors, while others were not shared. The non-shared ones had lower generation probabilities than the shared ones.

In the CD4+ fraction, cells were divided into CD45RA+ naive and CD45RA-negative memory subsets. V shed 6 bases and J shed 0 bases, with 20 bases lying between them. Per germline, CDR1 WNHNN and CDR2 SYGVQD (reference sequence). CDR3 length: 17 amino acids. To note about this clone: The antigen is not known.

Repertoires were generated with immunoSEQ multiplex PCR, while TCRdb's copy carries only in-frame clones and drops some. The table records some 2,000,000 clones, approximately 95% of them present only once. The chain couples TRBV10-1 to TRBJ1-2; TRBD1 might be the D (5 bases). The origin of this receptor is a man between 18 and 29 years old in good health. The sample comprised naive CD4+ T cells sorted from blood. The subset: CD45RA+ positively selected. The CDR3 DNA sequence: TGCGCCAGCAGGGGAGGGGCGGGGCTATCCGCTAACTATGGCTACACCTTC. It translates to CASRGGAGLSANYGYTF.